This entry is about one TCR beta chain. Its antigen is not yet known. The input lacks base qualities; no much larger clone sits a single base away. The sample is drawn from a study of T cells after posttransplantation cyclophosphamide (dated by TCRdb to the mid-2010s). Concerning the study at large: T cell repertoire reconstitution was tracked by TRB sequencing after myeloablative bone marrow transplantation in which posttransplantation cyclophosphamide was used as GVHD prophylaxis. Antigen receptor sequencing was done on samples from 35 to 40 PTCy-treated patients and from approximately 15 related bone marrow donors of those patients. TRB sequencing was performed on blood from all 35 or so PTCy patients with 1-year posttransplant specimens. TRB sequencing was also done on up to 3 additional blood samples from 2 to 5.2 years after transplant in 3 patients, and on pretransplant blood from 4 patients. Because TRA and TRB clonality were tightly correlated in fewer than 10 samples, subsequent TCR analyses were focused on TRB only. Public TRB sequences were checked against a database of over 3,000 sequences associated with responses to pathogens, tumor antigens, self-antigens and alloantigens. Overall study outcomes, separate from this receptor: Donor-recipient similarity was low at 1-2 months but rose over the first year, and later blood repertoires were often dominated by donor CD8+ memory clones. Across 40 to 55 patients, TRB clonality was highly associated with recipient CMV seropositivity and CMV reactivation, and PTCy diversity was similar to diversity in CNI/methotrexate controls. The TRB repertoires of T cells infiltrating skin or the GI tract showed only limited overlap with the TRB repertoires found in blood.

From the cysteine through the phenylalanine, the CDR3 covers 18 amino acids. Only the CDR3 portion is preserved as DNA: 54 bases, with reading frame beginning at the first base. V is clipped by 4 bases and J by 1 base, and the sequence between their germline boundaries is 22 bases long. Genomic DNA was the input for TRB sequencing, which was run either with the immunoSEQ assay at survey resolution or with the hsTCRB kit. The authors' analysis ran thus. Initial read processing used immunoSEQ software, and repertoire analyses used the LymphoSeq R package. For each TRB dataset, clonality was calculated as 1 minus normalized Shannon entropy, and the Gini coefficient was computed as well. To infer phenotypes in unsorted samples, TRB sequences from sorted subsets of the recipient or donor were mapped onto unsorted samples from the same recipient. The immuneACCESS repertoire file appears here via TCRdb, limited to in-frame rearrangements. These files lack a portion of the clones; in checked studies, under half of the deficit traces to unresolved V genes, and the cause of the others is not known. The DNA was the basis for D and trimming; V, J and clone size are from that table. The table puts under 15,000 clones in this sample, none counted just once. Jointly, the top ten make up 6% to 9.5% of the sample.

Related bone marrow donors provided peripheral blood samples on the day of marrow donation. Peripheral blood and bone marrow mononuclear cells were isolated by Ficoll-Hypaque density centrifugation and cryopreserved. This sequence was found in a woman between 35 and 50 years old in good health, CMV-negative, and a related stem cell transplant donor. The sequence links TRBV12-3 or TRBV12-4 to TRBJ2-5; the D gene is possibly TRBD1, with 6 bases matching. Specimen: PBMCs. Here the CDR3 is given as CASSSSFTGKGTQETQYF. The sequenced DNA: TGTGCCAGCAGTTCGTCTTTTACAGGGAAGGGGACCCAAGAGACCCAGTACTTC.